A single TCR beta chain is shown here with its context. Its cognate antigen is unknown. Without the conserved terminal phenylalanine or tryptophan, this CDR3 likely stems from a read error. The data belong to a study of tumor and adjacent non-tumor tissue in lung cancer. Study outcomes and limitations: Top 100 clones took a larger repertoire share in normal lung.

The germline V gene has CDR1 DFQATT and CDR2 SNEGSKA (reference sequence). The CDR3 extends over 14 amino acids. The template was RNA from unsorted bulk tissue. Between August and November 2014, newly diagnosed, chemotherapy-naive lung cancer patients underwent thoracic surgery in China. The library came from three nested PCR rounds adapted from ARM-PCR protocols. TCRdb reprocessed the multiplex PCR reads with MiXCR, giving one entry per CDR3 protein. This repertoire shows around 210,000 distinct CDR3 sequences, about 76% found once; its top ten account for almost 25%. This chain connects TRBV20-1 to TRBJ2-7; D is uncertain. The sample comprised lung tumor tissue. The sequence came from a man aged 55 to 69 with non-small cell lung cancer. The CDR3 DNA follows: TGCAGTGCTAAGAGGTGGCAGTGGGCATACGAACAGTACTGC. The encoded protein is CSAKRWQWAYEQYC.